These 13 T cell receptor beta chains originate from one sample sequenced in a study of HIV-infected children after antiretroviral therapy interruption. The TCR library was built from RNA with a 3' RACE protocol and unique molecular identifiers. One entry per CDR3 protein, called by TCRdb with MiXCR from the 3' RACE reads. The sample lists more than 75,000 distinct CDR3 sequences; approximately 6.9% were seen once. Stated treatment: PENTA 11 planned treatment interruption arm or continuous ART arm. The sequenced sample was CD45RA+ CD4+ T cells from PBMCs, pooled from several time points, obtained from a donor given antiretroviral therapy, either interrupted or continuous. Subset: naive CD4+ CD45RA+ CD45RO- T cells. These receptors were obtained from a pool of human donors with HIV.

V is TRBV12-3 or TRBV12-4 and J is TRBJ2-3; D gene uncertain. Trimming cost V 6 bases and J 3 bases, with 7 bases left between them. The CDR3 runs 12 residues. The CDR3 DNA sequence: TGTGCCAGCAGCACTTGGACAGATACGCAGTATTTT. Translation: CASSTWTDTQYF.

The chain uses TRBV30 and TRBJ1-5; D is perhaps TRBD1 (6 bases). The germline gives CDR1 GTSNPN, CDR2 SVGIG (reference sequence). V lost 2 bases and J 6 bases, leaving 11 bases between the germline ends. The CDR3 runs to 13 residues. The CDR3 loop reads CAWSSRGGQPQHF. CDR3 DNA sequence: TGTGCCTGGAGTTCCAGGGGAGGTCAGCCCCAGCATTTT.

This clonotype came up a few times. This chain links TRBV27 with TRBJ2-3; TRBD2 matches at 8 bases. The CDR3 totals 13 residues. CDR1 and CDR2 (germline): MNHEY, SMNVEV (reference sequence). With V trimmed by 9 bases and J by 5 bases, 7 bases remained unmatched. CDR3 in amino acids: CASGGLERDTQYF. The DNA of the CDR3 is TGTGCCAGTGGGGGACTAGAGCGAGATACGCAGTATTTT.

This clonotype was seen ten or more times. J is TRBJ2-1 and V is TRBV7-2, with 7 bases fitting TRBD2. Germline trimming cut 3 bases from V and 5 bases from J; bases unmatched to any gene: 7. The CDR3 is made up of 15 amino acids. CDR1 and CDR2 from the germline V gene are SGHTA and FQGNSA. Here the CDR3 reads CASSFIAGVNNEQFF. The CDR3 DNA is TGTGCCAGCAGCTTTATTGCGGGGGTAAACAATGAGCAGTTCTTC.

At least ten counts were recorded for this clonotype. The gene calls are TRBV5-1 and TRBJ1-1; TRBD1 agrees at 9 bases. Germline loops: CDR1 SGHRS, CDR2 YFSETQ. The CDR3 totals 16 residues. V was clipped by 1 base and J by 1 base; unmatched bases: 5. The CDR3 nucleotides are TGCGCCAGCAGCTTGCCGGGACAGGGCACGAACACTGAAGCTTTCTTT. This gives the protein CASSLPGQGTNTEAFF.

This clonotype has ten or more counts. The J gene is TRBJ2-7, the V gene TRBV6-5, with D hard to call. The CDR3 sequence is 14 residues long. V dropped 4 bases and J dropped 4 bases, with 14 bases sitting between them. Germline V lookup: CDR1 MNHEY, CDR2 SVGAGI. CDR3 nucleotides: TGTGCCAGCAGTTCCCCCTCGGCCTATTACGAGCAGTACTTC. Its translation: CASSSPSAYYEQYF.

This clonotype was detected ten times or more. The rearrangement links TRBV11-2 to TRBJ1-2, with 9 bases aligning to TRBD1. CDR1 and CDR2 from the germline V gene are SGHAT and FQNNGV. V lost 2 bases and J lost 5; bases outside the gene matches: 9. The CDR3 consists of 16 residues. DNA of the CDR3: TGTGCCAGCAGCTTACGGGAGGGGACAGGGAGATATGGCTACACCTTC. It translates to CASSLREGTGRYGYTF. Drawing the rest from reference TRBV11-2 and TRBJ1-2, the complete variable domain is EAGVAQSPRYKIIEKRQSVAFWCNPISGHATLYWYQQILGQGPKLLIQFQNNGVVDDSQLPKDRFSAERLKGVDSTLKIQPAKLEDSAVYLCASSLREGTGRYGYTFGSGTRLTVV.

This clonotype was seen more than once but under ten times. The chain is built from TRBV10-3 and TRBJ1-3; no clear D gene. The V end lost 0 bases, the J end lost 6 bases, and 15 bases lay between the germline ends. CDR1 is ENHRY and CDR2 is SYGVKD in the germline V gene. CDR3 length: 16 amino acids. CDR3: CAISESPDANLNTIYF. CDR3 in DNA: TGTGCCATCAGTGAGTCCCCGGACGCGAACCTAAACACCATATATTTT.

This clonotype has just a few counts. The rearrangement uses TRBV7-9 and TRBJ2-1; perhaps TRBD2 as D (6 bases). CDR1 is SEHNR and CDR2 is FQNEAQ in the germline V gene (reference sequence). The germline V and J ends were trimmed by 6 bases and 4 bases, with 13 bases remaining between them. The CDR3 runs to 14 residues. The CDR3 loop reads CASSSRDSYNEQFF. DNA for the CDR3: TGTGCCAGCAGTTCCCGGGACTCATACAATGAGCAGTTCTTC.

Ten or more counts support this clonotype. Compared with germline, one end of the junction differs, possibly owing to a read error. The chain has TRBV6-2 or TRBV6-3 and TRBJ2-7; D may be TRBD1 or TRBD2 (7 bases each). Germline V gene lookup returns CDR1 MNHEY and CDR2 SVGEGT. The CDR3 loop spans 23 amino acids. CDR3 in DNA: TGTGCCAGCAGTTACTCTCACTCCGGCACCCCTCGCCAGGGGGGGAGTCGAATCGTTCCCGATTTCTTC. Its protein is CASSYSHSGTPRQGGSRIVPDFF.

The sample holds many counts of this clonotype. The V gene is TRBV5-6, the J gene TRBJ2-7; TRBD2 agrees at 7 bases. Trimming at V came to 4 bases and at J to 10 bases, leaving 11 bases not matched to a gene. CDR3 length equals 13 residues. The V gene's germline CDR1 is SGHDT and CDR2 YYEEEE. In DNA, the CDR3 is TGTGCCAGCAGCGCCGAGGGGAGCGGGGTCCAGTACTTC. Protein product: CASSAEGSGVQYF.

The chain joins TRBV10-2 to TRBJ1-1; no clear D gene. Looked up from germline, CDR1 is WSHSY and CDR2 is SAAADI. Trimming left V 0 bases short and J 6 bases short, with 20 bases between. The CDR3 has 17 amino acids. CDR3 amino acids: CASSESKGVSFVAEAFF. The CDR3 nucleotides read TGCGCCAGCAGTGAGTCGAAGGGCGTAAGCTTTGTTGCTGAAGCTTTCTTT.

The rearrangement links TRBV7-9 to TRBJ2-3; D unclear. CDR3 size: 15 residues. V lost 1 base and J lost 1, with 9 bases in between. Germline V CDR1 and CDR2: SEHNR, FQNEAQ (reference sequence). This CDR3 reads CASSLDSPGTDTQYF. In DNA form, the CDR3 reads TGTGCCAGCAGCTTAGATTCTCCGGGCACAGATACGCAGTATTTT. Variable domain in full (rest from reference TRBV7-9 and TRBJ2-3): DTGVSQNPRHKITKRGQNVTFRCDPISEHNRLYWYRQTLGQGPEFLTYFQNEAQLEKSRLLSDRFSAERPKGSFSTLEIQRTEQGDSAMYLCASSLDSPGTDTQYFGPGTRLTVL.